This T cell receptor (beta chain) was recovered during a study of blood T cell repertoires in COVID-19. Whole-study context: In each case, the material was cDNA or gDNA derived from T cells, B-cell-depleted T cells, or PBMCs.

For this clone: This same CDR3 is encoded by further DNA sequences in the sample.

Seattle's enrolled individuals joined amid active infection and were then monitored longitudinally. In the source study's methods: Amplified reference gene primers provided the basis for estimating nucleated cell counts. The protocol was immunoSEQ multiplex PCR, while the TCRdb copy is restricted to in-frame clones and leaves out a portion. V, J and clone size reflect that table, while D and trimming were determined from the DNA. Here the sample spans 410,000 or so clones, 89% being singletons. Germline CDR1 and CDR2: MNHEY and SVGAGI. This CDR3 region has 13 residues. V lost 4 bases and J lost 4, with 10 bases in between.

The TCR comes from a woman between 40 and 55 years old with COVID-19, enrolled during active disease. The chain joins TRBV6-5 to TRBJ1-2; weak D call: TRBD1 (5 bases). Sequencing used peripheral blood. The CDR3 spells CASSSRQSYGYTF. CDR3 coding DNA: TGTGCCAGCAGTTCCCGACAGAGCTATGGCTACACCTTC.